This TCR beta chain was observed in a study of sequential checkpoint blockade in melanoma. The CDR3 loop spans 14 amino acids. The V end lost 2 bases, the J end lost 8 bases, and 14 bases lay between the germline ends. In germline, CDR1 is SGDLS, CDR2 YYNGEE. Noted treatment: randomized to nivolumab then ipilimumab (arm A) or the reverse (arm B). Sequencing used immunoSEQ multiplex PCR; TCRdb keeps in-frame clones, though not all of them. The repertoire has about 12,000 clones, 70% to 80% of them found once; the top ten carry 10%. This clonotype was obtained from a human donor with melanoma. The input for sequencing was CD8+ T cells sorted from blood (inferred from file names), taken from a patient given nivolumab and ipilimumab in sequence. The chain combines TRBV9 with TRBJ2-1; TRBD2 might be the D (6 bases). CDR3 sequence: CASSVREEWDEQFF. The CDR3 nucleotides read TGTGCCAGCAGCGTGAGGGAGGAGTGGGATGAGCAGTTCTTC.